This T cell receptor beta chain is drawn from a study of early T cells in non-severe SARS-CoV-2 infection (TCRdb year 2021). Turning to the overall study: Bulk RNA from unsorted whole blood was used for TCR sequencing, so alpha and beta chains could not be paired.

The investigation overall reported the following: VDJdb matching was skewed toward anti-spike CD8 responses and likely underestimated virus-specific expansions by missing private and CD4 specificities.

Receptor libraries were prepared by 5' RACE. Sequenced using a NextSeq 500. To correct for sequencing error and PCR bias, the TCR library protocol tagged individual cDNA molecules with unique molecular identifiers. Sequencing covered both TCR alpha and beta chains, and within each sample the abundances of alpha and beta sequences were tightly co-correlated. The study's own analysis went as follows. Decombinator V4 was used to annotate the V gene, J gene and CDR3 of the TCR sequences. TCRs were defined as expanded if a significant change between any two time points was detected under a Poisson model with p below 0.0001. TCR abundances were normalised to the total number of TCRs sequenced per sample and were expressed as counts per million. TRAV1-2 paired with TRAJ12, TRAJ20 or TRAJ33 defined MAIT TCRs, while TRAV10 paired with TRAJ18 defined iNKT TCRs. VDJdb, accessed on 1 November 2021, was searched for TCRs annotated for CMV, EBV and SARS-CoV-2, and TCRs annotated for more than one antigen were excluded. TCRdb cleaned the public reads at Q25 with fastp, built clones with MiXCR and kept in-frame beta chains. Rows matching on CDR3 protein sequence are summarized as one entry with the most common DNA and genes. Here the V and J calls rest on TCRdb's processing, not on the authors' analysis. The sample yields tens of thousands of distinct CDR3 sequences; approximately 4.1% were counted once. The top ten hold 8% to 10% of the sample.

A case-control design nested within a healthcare worker cohort in London, UK, was used, with weekly nasopharyngeal swab PCR tests and blood sampling performed. Healthcare workers were recruited between 23 and 31 March 2020, during the week of the UK lockdown, and were followed weekly for up to about 15 weeks. With regard to this clonotype: This clone's antigen is unknown. No much larger clone is present one base from it, and per-base qualities are unavailable.

Looking up the germline V gene yields CDR1 SQVTM and CDR2 ANQGSEA. Counted from cysteine to phenylalanine, this CDR3 has 19 amino acids. Only the CDR3 region is kept as DNA, spanning 57 bases read in frame from base 1. V and J are trimmed by 3 bases and 6 bases, and the gene matches miss 22 bases of the junction. The sequence links TRBV29-1 to TRBJ2-3; 9 bases in the middle match TRBD2. The receptor's source is an adult who was a healthcare worker with PCR-confirmed SARS-CoV-2 infection or an uninfected control (not recorded which). Specimen: whole blood. The CDR3 amino acid sequence is: CSVEKREVVGSGSSDTQYF. At the DNA level, the sequence is TGCAGCGTTGAGAAGCGGGAGGTGGTCGGGTCAGGATCGTCTGATACGCAGTATTTT.